Sequencing of this TCR beta chain was carried out in a study of blood T cell repertoires in COVID-19 (dated by TCRdb to about 2020). With regard to the full study: Samples from collaborators originated in the United States, Italy and Spain and spanned both the acute and convalescent phases of COVID-19. HLA class I and class II types, where available, came from metadata supplied by the sample provider rather than from assay-based typing. The repertoires were released in a freely available public database meant as a resource for research on the immune response to SARS-CoV-2. The samples were drawn from two sources: the first 160 participants of the ongoing ImmuneRACE study, and some 1,300 subjects contributed by 6 global collaborators. The sample metadata nearly always contained a de-identified subject ID, COVID-19 status, age in years and sex. The dataset comprised deeply sampled blood TCRbeta repertoires from subjects exposed to, actively infected with, or recovered from COVID-19. The material from the prospective study consisted of cDNA or gDNA derived from T cells, B-cell-depleted T cells, or PBMCs. The study at large found these results: The quantity of clinical and demographic metadata differed by source and by participant and was supplied without curation.

TCRbeta CDR3 regions were amplified from genomic DNA using the immunoSEQ Assay, a bias-controlled multiplex PCR. Per the authors' processing: Nucleated cell counts per sample were estimated from amplification of reference gene primers within the assay. To quantify the absolute abundance of each unique TCRbeta CDR3 rearrangement, sequence reads were collapsed and filtered. For each sample, productive Simpson clonality was calculated as the square root of Simpson's diversity index over productive rearrangements. What TCRdb holds here is the immuneACCESS table cut down to in-frame rearrangements. Part of the clones is not present; checked against another copy, under half of the missing clones reflect an unresolved V gene, and the others are unexplained. For V, J and clone size, that table is used; D and trimming come from the DNA. The table for this sample lists 100,000 to 150,000 clones; approximately 85% of them were counted only once. In total, the top ten clones hold approximately 18% of the sample.

The CDR3 holds 13 amino acids from the cysteine to the phenylalanine. Only the CDR3 DNA is retained, 39 bases long and in frame from the first base. The germline V gene provides CDR1 SGHTA and CDR2 FQGNSA. The junction carries 9 bases between V and J, which are trimmed by 3 bases and 4 bases respectively. At one collaborating source in Seattle, patients were enrolled during active infection and were followed longitudinally through the course of disease. Each collaborating institution followed its own protocols to collect whole blood in K2EDTA tubes. Collaborator samples were shipped for TCRbeta analysis as frozen whole blood, isolated PBMCs, or DNA extracted from either sample type. With respect to this clone: What this receptor recognizes is not known. No qualities accompany the bases; no much larger clone lies one base away.

The clonotype comes from a man in his thirties or forties with COVID-19, enrolled during active disease. The rearranged segments are TRBV7-2 and TRBJ1-1, with the D gene uncertain. Sequencing input: peripheral blood. This receptor carries the CDR3 CASSFQISTEAFF. Here is the DNA: TGTGCCAGCAGCTTCCAGATTTCCACTGAAGCTTTCTTT.